The rows below give T cell receptor beta chains drawn from one sample of a study of CD8+ T cells in alopecia areata. The table came from immunoSEQ multiplex PCR; TCRdb's copy has only in-frame clones and leaves some out. Found here are 150,000 or so clones, 75% to 90% of them singletons; the top ten hold around 15%. Sample: CD8+ T cells sorted from blood, taken at week 0. Receptors originate from a human donor with alopecia areata. The conserved cysteine and the conserved F or W are not part of the CDR3 here.

>TRBV13|TRBJ1-1|15
ASSTTGGPPQDTEAF
>TRBV6-1|TRBJ1-2|12
ASRDEGENYGYT
>TRBV30|.|11
AWDLAGGYEQY
>TRBV14|TRBJ2-3|11
ASSQLHPDTQY
>TRBV6-6|TRBJ2-3|13
ASRTATGSPDTQY
>TRBV9|TRBJ2-1|10
ASSVGLDEQF
>TRBV6-5|TRBJ2-1|9
ASTGVQEQF
>TRBV13|TRBJ2-1|12
ASSFFGGFNEQF
>TRBV4-1|TRBJ1-1|13
ASSSPGAMNTEAF
>TRBV9|TRBJ1-5|12
ASSPAGSTQPQH
>TRBV9|TRBJ1-1|10
ASNSGATEAF
>TRBV4-2|TRBJ2-7|13
ASSQESGGSYEQY
>TRBV7-8|TRBJ2-2|13
ASSLSGGNTGELF
>TRBV2|TRBJ1-2|15
ASSEASLGTANYGYT
>TRBV7-9|TRBJ1-5|12
ASSEGGSNQPQH
>TRBV7-3|TRBJ1-1|11
ASSLPPAREAF
>TRBV29-1|TRBJ2-1|11
SVYLAGDNEQF
>TRBV29-1|TRBJ1-5|15
SVDKVFGRGADQPQH
>TRBV6-6|TRBJ2-7|14
ASSYSLGRLFYEQY
>TRBV11-2|TRBJ2-2|11
ASSLGFPGELF
>TRBV27|TRBJ2-1|12
ASSWGTGGNEQF
>TRBV6-5|TRBJ2-7|12
ASSTGTGSYEQY
>TRBV27|TRBJ2-3|11
ASSLASTDTQY
>TRBV23-1|TRBJ2-2|13
ASSQSRQNTGELF
>TRBV7-9|TRBJ2-4|14
ASSSRQELAKNIQY
>TRBV5-1|TRBJ2-2|14
ASSLEQGALTGELF
>TRBV7-6|TRBJ2-1|13
ASSVGTSGANEQF
>TRBV10-2|TRBJ1-1|12
ASSEVLRDTEAF
>TRBV19|TRBJ1-1|13
ASSIDEGGNTEAF
>TRBV9|TRBJ2-1|13
ASSVGTSSYNEQF
>TRBV27|TRBJ2-7|13
ASTASDRGLDEQY
>TRBV27|TRBJ2-7|10
ASSLGGLEQY
>TRBV9|TRBJ2-7|12
ASSSPGVSYEQY
>TRBV9|TRBJ1-1|12
ASNSEGLNTEAF
>TRBV27|TRBJ2-7|13
ASSLLGQAYYEQY
>TRBV9|TRBJ2-2|14
ASSVELAENTGELF
>TRBV10-3|TRBJ2-7|12
AISAVGKVYEQY
>TRBV7-3|TRBJ2-7|12
ASSLGGTGYEQY
>TRBV29-1|TRBJ2-2|14
SVEGFPGLAVGELF
>TRBV5-1|TRBJ1-1|10
ASSLPGLEAF
>TRBV18|TRBJ1-2|14
ASSPVGIGSRDGYT
>TRBV7-2|TRBJ2-2|13
ASSPLAGGTGELF
>TRBV7-9|TRBJ2-5|11
ASSLGSQETQY
>TRBV19|TRBJ1-1|11
ASTRMVNTEAF
>TRBV5-1|TRBJ2-7|12
ASSYQGGDYEQY
>TRBV5-6|TRBJ2-7|10
ASGQGPYEQY